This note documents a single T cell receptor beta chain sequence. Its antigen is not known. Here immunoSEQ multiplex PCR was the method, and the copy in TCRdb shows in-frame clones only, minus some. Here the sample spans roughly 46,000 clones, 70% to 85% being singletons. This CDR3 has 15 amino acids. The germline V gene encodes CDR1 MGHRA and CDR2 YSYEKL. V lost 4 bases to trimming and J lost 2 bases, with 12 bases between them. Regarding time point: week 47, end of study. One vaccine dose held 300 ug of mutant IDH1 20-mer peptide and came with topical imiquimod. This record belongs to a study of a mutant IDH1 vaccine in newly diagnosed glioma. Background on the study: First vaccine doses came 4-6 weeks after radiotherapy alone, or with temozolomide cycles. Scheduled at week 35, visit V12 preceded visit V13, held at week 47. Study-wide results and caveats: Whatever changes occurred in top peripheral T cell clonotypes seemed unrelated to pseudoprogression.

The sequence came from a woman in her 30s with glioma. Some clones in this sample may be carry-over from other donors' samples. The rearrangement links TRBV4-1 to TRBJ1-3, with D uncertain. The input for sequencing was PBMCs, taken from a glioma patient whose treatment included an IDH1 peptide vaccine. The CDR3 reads CASSLHEGTGNTIYF. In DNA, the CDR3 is TGCGCCAGCAGCCTTCACGAGGGAACTGGAAACACCATATATTTT.